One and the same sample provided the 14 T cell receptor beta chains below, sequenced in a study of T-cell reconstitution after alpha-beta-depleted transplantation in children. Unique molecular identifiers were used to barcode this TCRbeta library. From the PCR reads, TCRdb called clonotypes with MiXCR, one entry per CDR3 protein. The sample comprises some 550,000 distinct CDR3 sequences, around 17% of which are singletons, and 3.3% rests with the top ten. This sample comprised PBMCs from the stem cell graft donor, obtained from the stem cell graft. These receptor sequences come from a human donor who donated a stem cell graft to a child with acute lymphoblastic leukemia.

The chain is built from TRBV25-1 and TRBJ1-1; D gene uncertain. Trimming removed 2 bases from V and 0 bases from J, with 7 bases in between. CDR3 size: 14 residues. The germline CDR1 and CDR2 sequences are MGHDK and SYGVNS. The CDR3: CASSEPDMNTEAFF. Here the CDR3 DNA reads TGTGCCAGCAGTGAACCAGATATGAACACTGAAGCTTTCTTT.

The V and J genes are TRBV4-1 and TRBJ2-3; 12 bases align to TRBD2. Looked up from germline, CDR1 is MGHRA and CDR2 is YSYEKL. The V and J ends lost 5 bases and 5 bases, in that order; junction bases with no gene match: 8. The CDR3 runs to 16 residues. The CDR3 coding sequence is TGCGCCAGCAGCACTCTAGCGGGAGGGCCAAGAGATACGCAGTATTTT. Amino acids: CASSTLAGGPRDTQYF.

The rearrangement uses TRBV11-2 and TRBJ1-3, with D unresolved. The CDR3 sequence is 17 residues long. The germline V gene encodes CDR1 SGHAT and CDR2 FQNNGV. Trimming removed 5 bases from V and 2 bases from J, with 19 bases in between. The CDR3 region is CASSPGRMSVPGNTIYF. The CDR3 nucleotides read TGTGCCAGCAGCCCCGGGAGGATGTCAGTTCCTGGAAACACCATATATTTT.

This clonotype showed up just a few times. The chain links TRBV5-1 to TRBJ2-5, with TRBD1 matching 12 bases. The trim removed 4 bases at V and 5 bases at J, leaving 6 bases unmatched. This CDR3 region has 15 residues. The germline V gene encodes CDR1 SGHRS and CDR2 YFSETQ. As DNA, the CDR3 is TGCGCCAGCAGCGCCGGGACAGGGGGCGGGGAGACCCAGTACTTC. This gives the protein CASSAGTGGGETQYF.

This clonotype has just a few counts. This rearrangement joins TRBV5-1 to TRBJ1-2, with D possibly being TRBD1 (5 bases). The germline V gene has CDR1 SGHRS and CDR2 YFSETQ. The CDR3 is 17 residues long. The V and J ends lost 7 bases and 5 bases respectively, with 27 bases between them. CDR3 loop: CASRAIGTDSTIYGYTF. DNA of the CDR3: TGCGCCAGCCGTGCGATCGGGACCGACAGTACGATTTATGGCTACACCTTC.

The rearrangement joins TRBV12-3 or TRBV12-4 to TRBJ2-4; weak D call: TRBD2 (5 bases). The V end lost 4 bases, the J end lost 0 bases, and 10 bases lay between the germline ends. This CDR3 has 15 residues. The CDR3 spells CASSSSAVAKNIQYF. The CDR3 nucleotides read TGTGCCAGCAGTTCCTCAGCGGTAGCCAAAAACATTCAGTACTTC.

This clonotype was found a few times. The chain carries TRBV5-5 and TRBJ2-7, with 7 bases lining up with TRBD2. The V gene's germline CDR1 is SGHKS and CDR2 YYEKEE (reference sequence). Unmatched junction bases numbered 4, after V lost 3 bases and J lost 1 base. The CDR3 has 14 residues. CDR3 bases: TGTGCCAGCAGCTCCCACGGGAGGTCCTACGAGCAGTACTTC. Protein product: CASSSHGRSYEQYF.

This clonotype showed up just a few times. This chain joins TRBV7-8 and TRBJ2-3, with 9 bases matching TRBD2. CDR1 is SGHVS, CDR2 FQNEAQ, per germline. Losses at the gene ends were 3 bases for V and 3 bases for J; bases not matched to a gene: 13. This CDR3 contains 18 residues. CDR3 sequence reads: CASSFPGVAGGLTDTQYF. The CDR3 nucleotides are TGTGCCAGCAGCTTCCCTGGCGTTGCGGGAGGGCTAACAGATACGCAGTATTTT.

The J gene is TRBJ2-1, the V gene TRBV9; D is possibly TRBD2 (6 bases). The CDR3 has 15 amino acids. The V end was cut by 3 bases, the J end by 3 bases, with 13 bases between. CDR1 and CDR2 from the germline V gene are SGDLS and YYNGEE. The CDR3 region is CASSGRERGYNEQFF. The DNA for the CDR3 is TGTGCCAGCAGCGGACGGGAGAGGGGCTACAATGAGCAGTTCTTC.

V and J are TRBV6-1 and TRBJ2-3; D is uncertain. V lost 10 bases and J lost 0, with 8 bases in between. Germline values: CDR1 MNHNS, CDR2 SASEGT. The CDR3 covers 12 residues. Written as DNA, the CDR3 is TGTGCCACCCAGCCTAGCACAGATACGCAGTATTTT. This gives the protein CATQPSTDTQYF.

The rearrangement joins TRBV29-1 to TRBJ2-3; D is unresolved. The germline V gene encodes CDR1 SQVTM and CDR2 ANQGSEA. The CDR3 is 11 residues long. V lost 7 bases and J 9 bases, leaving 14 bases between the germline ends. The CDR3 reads CSGNGHLTQYF. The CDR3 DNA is TGCAGCGGCAACGGCCACTTAACGCAGTATTTT.

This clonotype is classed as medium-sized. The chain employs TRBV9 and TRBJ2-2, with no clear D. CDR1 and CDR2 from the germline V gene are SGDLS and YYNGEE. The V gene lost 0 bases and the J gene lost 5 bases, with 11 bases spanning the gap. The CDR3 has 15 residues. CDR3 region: CASSVDATITGELFF. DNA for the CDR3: TGTGCCAGCAGCGTAGACGCCACTATAACCGGGGAGCTGTTTTTT.

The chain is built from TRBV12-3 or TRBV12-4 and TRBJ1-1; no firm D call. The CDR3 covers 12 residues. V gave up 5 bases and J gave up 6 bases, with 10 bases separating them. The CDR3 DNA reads TGTGCCAGCAGTAACCGGCCCGCTGAAGCTTTCTTT. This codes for CASSNRPAEAFF.

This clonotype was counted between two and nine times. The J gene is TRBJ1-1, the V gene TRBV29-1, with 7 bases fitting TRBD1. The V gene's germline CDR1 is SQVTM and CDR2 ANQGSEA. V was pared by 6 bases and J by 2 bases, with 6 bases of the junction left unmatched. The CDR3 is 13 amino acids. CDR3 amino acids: CSVYRGPNTEAFF. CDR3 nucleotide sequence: TGCAGCGTGTACAGGGGACCTAACACTGAAGCTTTCTTT.